This T cell receptor beta chain was sequenced in a study of cytomegalovirus exposure and HLA in healthy donors (dated by TCRdb to 2015 to 2018). Concerning the study at large: The roughly 670 repertoires of the first cohort and the 110 or so validation repertoires were produced on the same platform, according to a later analysis. The study aimed to test whether cataloging public T cell receptors could reveal signatures of past pathogen exposure. Besides the first cohort of approximately 710 subjects, a separate validation cohort made up of some 110 different subjects was used. To predict cytomegalovirus infection status, the study brought together high-throughput TCR immunosequencing, statistical association of individual TCRs with disease status, and machine learning.

The library was generated by the immunoSEQ multiplex PCR assay. The authors' pipeline ran thus. A statistical classification framework was built to diagnose cytomegalovirus status from the catalog of TCR beta chain sequences. TCRdb took this table from immuneACCESS and kept in-frame rearrangements with V and J called. Such tables lack part of the clones; where checked against another copy, unresolved V genes explain under half of the gap, and the rest is unexplained. The V and J calls and clone size come from that table; D and trimming were worked out from the DNA. The sample table holds 150,000 or so clones, of which 86% were seen once. The top ten hold 2.1% of the sample. Points the paper makes about the study in general: The classifier was reported to diagnose cytomegalovirus status with high specificity and sensitivity in both the original and validation cohorts. The authors suggested that the approach could potentially be generalized to other disease states and immunological phenotypes. The study listed over 150 TCR beta chains as associated with cytomegalovirus. A later analysis had no HLA typing for the validation cohort, so co-occurrence there was scored across all 110 or so repertoires. Subsequent analysis determined that TCRs grouped into clusters in the first cohort also showed a tendency toward co-occurrence across the roughly 120 validation repertoires, and 85% to 95% of cluster scores exceeded 0. Across donors, most TCR sequences were observed very rarely, whereas some public TCRs were present in many individuals. In vitro tests confirmed that a few of the cytomegalovirus-associated TCR beta chains recognize cytomegalovirus antigens.

Separate from the roughly 660-subject first cohort, the validation cohort of 95 to 150 subjects was the group to which the donors belonged. Details on this clone: Its cognate antigen has yet to be identified. No base quality values were provided; no much bigger clone lies one nucleotide off.

CDR1 and CDR2 were assigned from the germline V gene as SQVTM and ANQGSEA. The germline ends are 17 bases apart after V is trimmed by 6 bases and J by 6 bases. The CDR3 holds 13 amino acids from the cysteine to the phenylalanine. Solely the CDR3 DNA is kept, with 39 bases framed from the first base. Sequenced input: PBMCs. This TCR was sampled from a human donor in good health. The rearranged chain carries TRBV29-1 and TRBJ1-1; D gene: possibly TRBD1, on 5 matching bases. The DNA sequence is as follows: TGCAGCGTCGGCGGAGGGGCGGGAGCTGAAGCTTTCTTT. It codes for CSVGGGAGAEAFF.